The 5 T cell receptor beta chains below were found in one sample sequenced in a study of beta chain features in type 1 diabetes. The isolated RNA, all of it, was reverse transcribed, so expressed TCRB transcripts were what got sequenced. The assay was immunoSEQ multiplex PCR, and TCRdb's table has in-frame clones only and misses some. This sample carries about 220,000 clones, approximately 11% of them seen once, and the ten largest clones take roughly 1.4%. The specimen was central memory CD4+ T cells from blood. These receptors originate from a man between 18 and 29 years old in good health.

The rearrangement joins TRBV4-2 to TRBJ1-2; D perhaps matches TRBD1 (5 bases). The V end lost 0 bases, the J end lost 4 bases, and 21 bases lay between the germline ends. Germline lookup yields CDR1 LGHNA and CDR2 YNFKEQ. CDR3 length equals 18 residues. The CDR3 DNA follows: TGTGCCAGCAGCCAAGACACAGGAGCCCCGTCCCAAATCTATGGCTACACCTTC. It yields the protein CASSQDTGAPSQIYGYTF.

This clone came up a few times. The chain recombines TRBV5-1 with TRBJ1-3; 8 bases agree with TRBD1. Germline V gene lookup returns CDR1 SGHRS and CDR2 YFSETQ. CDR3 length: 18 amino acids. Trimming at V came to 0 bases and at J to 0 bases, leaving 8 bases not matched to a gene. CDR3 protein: CASSLAGSGGISGNTIYF. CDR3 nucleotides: TGCGCCAGCAGCTTGGCCGGTTCAGGGGGCATCTCTGGAAACACCATATATTTT.

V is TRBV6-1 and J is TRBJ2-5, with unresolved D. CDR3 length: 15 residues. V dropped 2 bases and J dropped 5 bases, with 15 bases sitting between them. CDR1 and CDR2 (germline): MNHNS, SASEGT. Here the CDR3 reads CASSELPRSGETQYF. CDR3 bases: TGTGCCAGCAGTGAACTGCCGAGGTCCGGGGAGACCCAGTACTTC.

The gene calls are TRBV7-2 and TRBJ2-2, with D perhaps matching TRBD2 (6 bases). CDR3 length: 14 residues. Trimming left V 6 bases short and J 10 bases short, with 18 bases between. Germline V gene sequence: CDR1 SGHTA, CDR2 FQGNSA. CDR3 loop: CASRRDSGSVELFF. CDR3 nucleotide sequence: TGTGCCAGCAGGCGGGATTCCGGGTCCGTGGAGCTGTTTTTT.

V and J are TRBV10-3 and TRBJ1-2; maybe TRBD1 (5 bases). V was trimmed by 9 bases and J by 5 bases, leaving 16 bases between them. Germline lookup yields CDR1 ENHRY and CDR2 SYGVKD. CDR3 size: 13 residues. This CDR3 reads CAMQPGLGYGYTF. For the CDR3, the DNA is TGTGCCATGCAACCGGGACTGGGATATGGCTACACCTTC.